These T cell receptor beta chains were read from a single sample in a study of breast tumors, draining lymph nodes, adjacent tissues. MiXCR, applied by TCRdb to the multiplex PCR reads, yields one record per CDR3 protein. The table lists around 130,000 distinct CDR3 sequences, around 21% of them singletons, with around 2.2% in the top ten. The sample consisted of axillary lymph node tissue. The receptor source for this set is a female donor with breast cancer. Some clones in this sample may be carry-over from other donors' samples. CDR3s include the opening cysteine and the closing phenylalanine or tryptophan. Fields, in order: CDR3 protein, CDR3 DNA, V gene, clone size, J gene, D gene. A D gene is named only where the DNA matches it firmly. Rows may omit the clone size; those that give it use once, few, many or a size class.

CDR3: CASSERRADGPQHF
DNA: TGTGCCAGCAGTGAAAGGAGGGCGGATGGGCCCCAGCATTTT
V: TRBV6-1
size: many
J: TRBJ1-5
D: -

CDR3: CASSHPGLAAYNEQFF
DNA: TGCGCCAGCAGCCACCCCGGACTAGCGGCCTACAATGAGCAGTTCTTC
V: TRBV4-1
size: many
J: TRBJ2-1
D: TRBD2

CDR3: CASSEAIQKVEQFF
DNA: TGTGCCAGCAGTGAAGCGATACAGAAGGTTGAGCAGTTCTTC
V: TRBV6-1
size: many
J: TRBJ2-1
D: -

CDR3: CASSFGHSDTQYF
DNA: TGTGCCAGCAGCTTCGGACACTCAGATACGCAGTATTTT
V: TRBV12-3/TRBV12-4
size: many
J: TRBJ2-3
D: -

CDR3: CGVTLSHTDTQYF
DNA: TGCGGCGTCACATTGTCTCACACAGATACGCAGTATTTT
V: TRBV29-1
size: -
J: TRBJ2-3
D: -

CDR3: CASSLGGLALNEQFF
DNA: TGTGCCAGCAGCTTGGGGGGACTAGCACTCAATGAGCAGTTCTTC
V: TRBV7-2
size: many
J: TRBJ2-1
D: TRBD2

CDR3: CSARDAVTKETQYF
DNA: TGCAGTGCTAGAGACGCAGTTACTAAAGAGACCCAGTACTTC
V: TRBV20-1
size: many
J: TRBJ2-5
D: -

CDR3: CASSYSPTNTGELFF
DNA: TGTGCCAGCAGTTACTCGCCTACGAACACCGGGGAGCTGTTTTTT
V: TRBV6-5
size: many
J: TRBJ2-2
D: -

CDR3: CASSIEGTQGAPATNEKLFF
DNA: TGTGCCAGTAGTATAGAGGGGACACAAGGAGCACCTGCAACTAATGAAAAACTGTTTTTT
V: TRBV19
size: many
J: TRBJ1-4
D: -

CDR3: CASSLEPNTGELFF
DNA: TGTGCCAGCAGCTTGGAGCCGAACACCGGGGAGCTGTTTTTT
V: TRBV5-4
size: many
J: TRBJ2-2
D: -

CDR3: CASSRTGVGQPQHF
DNA: TGTGCCAGCAGCCGGACAGGGGTAGGTCAGCCCCAGCATTTT
V: TRBV5-5
size: many
J: TRBJ1-5
D: TRBD1

CDR3: CASSAGSNTEAFF
DNA: TGTGCCAGCTCGGCGGGATCGAACACTGAAGCTTTCTTT
V: TRBV6-4
size: -
J: TRBJ1-1
D: -

CDR3: CASSPSALSSYEQYF
DNA: TGTGCCAGCAGTCCTAGCGCCTTATCCTCCTACGAGCAGTACTTC
V: TRBV7-9
size: many
J: TRBJ2-7
D: -

CDR3: CASSQGLAGAYNEQFF
DNA: TGTGCCAGCAGCCAAGGTCTAGCGGGAGCTTACAATGAGCAGTTCTTC
V: TRBV3-1
size: -
J: TRBJ2-1
D: TRBD2

CDR3: CASSYGATYEQYF
DNA: TGTGCCAGCAGTTACGGGGCCACCTACGAGCAGTACTTC
V: TRBV6-5
size: many
J: TRBJ2-7
D: -

CDR3: CASSDFRLAGVSGNTDTQYF
DNA: TGTGCCAGCAGTGATTTTCGCCTAGCGGGAGTGTCAGGTAACACAGATACGCAGTATTTT
V: TRBV2
size: many
J: TRBJ2-3
D: TRBD2

CDR3: CASSEQQGNYGYTF
DNA: TGCGCCAGCAGCGAACAACAGGGGAACTATGGCTACACCTTC
V: TRBV5-1
size: many
J: TRBJ1-2
D: TRBD1

CDR3: CSARQGGLGVSPLHF
DNA: TGCAGTGCCAGACAAGGCGGCCTGGGAGTCTCACCCCTCCACTTT
V: TRBV20-1
size: many
J: TRBJ1-6
D: -

CDR3: CASSADRNAGNTIYF
DNA: TGTGCCAGCAGCGCGGACAGGAACGCTGGAAACACCATATATTTT
V: TRBV2
size: many
J: TRBJ1-3
D: TRBD1

CDR3: CASSPSVGSYEQYF
DNA: TGTGCCAGCAGCCCCTCCGTGGGCTCCTACGAGCAGTACTTC
V: TRBV3-1
size: many
J: TRBJ2-7
D: -

CDR3: CASSLGKHGLAGVYEQYF
DNA: TGTGCCAGCAGTTTAGGAAAGCACGGACTAGCGGGGGTCTACGAGCAGTACTTC
V: TRBV28
size: many
J: TRBJ2-7
D: TRBD2

CDR3: CASSLDRGMTQYF
DNA: TGCGCCAGCAGCTTGGACAGGGGAATGACCCAGTACTTC
V: TRBV5-1
size: -
J: TRBJ2-5
D: TRBD1

CDR3: CASSAGPGNQPQHF
DNA: TGTGCCAGCAGCGCCGGGCCTGGCAATCAGCCCCAGCATTTT
V: TRBV9
size: many
J: TRBJ1-5
D: -

CDR3: CASSDSNQPLHF
DNA: TGTGCCAGCAGCGATAGCAATCAGCCCCTGCATTTT
V: TRBV12-3/TRBV12-4
size: -
J: TRBJ1-5
D: -

CDR3: CASSSDRTPSYEQYF
DNA: TGTGCCAGCAGTTCGGACAGGACTCCCTCCTACGAGCAGTACTTC
V: TRBV28
size: -
J: TRBJ2-7
D: TRBD1

CDR3: CASSNNYGYTF
DNA: TGTGCCAGCAGCAATAACTATGGCTACACCTTC
V: TRBV6-5
size: many
J: TRBJ1-2
D: -